These 26 T cell receptor beta chains were sequenced from one sample in a study of shared clonotypes between healthy human individuals. Profiled with immunoSEQ multiplex PCR; TCRdb holds only in-frame clones, not every one. The data hold over 300,000 clones, with around 87% observed a single time. Sequenced: memory CD8+ T cells sorted from blood. Subset reported: CD45RO+ cells pooled with CCR7-negative TemRA cells. These TCRs come from a man aged 18 to 29 in good health.

The chain couples TRBV7-9 to TRBJ1-1; D is unresolved. Trimming removed 2 bases at V and 5 bases at J, with 18 bases between. The CDR3 loop spans 16 amino acids. Germline lookup yields CDR1 SEHNR and CDR2 FQNEAQ (reference sequence). This CDR3 is CASSLISRVQRTEAFF. The CDR3 bases are TGTGCCAGCAGCTTAATTTCCCGGGTCCAACGGACTGAAGCTTTCTTT.

This sequence joins TRBV13 and TRBJ2-7; D possibly uses TRBD1 or TRBD2 (5 bases each). This CDR3 contains 13 residues. Trimming stripped 5 bases from V and 3 bases from J, with 11 bases between. Germline-derived CDR1 and CDR2 are PRHDT and FYEKMQ (reference sequence). DNA for the CDR3: TGTGCCAGCAGCCGGGGACGCGGCTACGAGCAGTACTTC. It specifies CASSRGRGYEQYF.

The chain has TRBV4-3 and TRBJ2-1, with D perhaps matching TRBD2 (6 bases). Per the germline V gene, CDR1 is LGHNA and CDR2 is YSLEER. CDR3 size: 17 residues. The ends were cut back, 0 bases at V and 10 bases at J, with 22 bases in the middle. The CDR3 spells CASSQDPGLPFIYEQFF. The CDR3 bases are TGCGCCAGCAGCCAAGATCCTGGACTACCCTTTATATACGAGCAGTTCTTC.

The chain couples TRBV7-6 to TRBJ2-1; 8 nucleotides align to TRBD1. Germline-derived CDR1 and CDR2 are SGHVS and FNYEAQ. CDR3 length: 16 amino acids. The trim removed 1 base at V and 4 bases at J, leaving 6 bases unmatched. CDR3 in DNA: TGTGCCAGCAGCTTAGAGGGACAGGACATATACAATGAGCAGTTCTTC. Its translation is CASSLEGQDIYNEQFF.

This clone has just a few counts. This rearrangement joins TRBV13 to TRBJ2-7; either TRBD1 or TRBD2 may fit D (6 bases each). Trimming took 5 bases from V and 2 from J, leaving 16 bases between them. CDR1 PRHDT and CDR2 FYEKMQ come from the germline V gene (reference sequence). The CDR3 covers 15 residues. CDR3 residues: CASSQEGGDAYEQYF. In DNA, the CDR3 is TGTGCCAGCAGCCAGGAGGGGGGAGACGCCTACGAGCAGTACTTC.

This chain connects TRBV27 to TRBJ1-4, with 10 nucleotides matching TRBD1. The V and J ends lost 8 bases and 8 bases, in that order; junction bases with no gene match: 2. Germline CDR1 is MNHEY and CDR2 is SMNVEV (reference sequence). The CDR3 length is 12 residues. As DNA, the CDR3 is TGTGCCAGCGGGACAGGGGACGAAAAACTGTTTTTT. Encoded protein: CASGTGDEKLFF.

CDR3 DNA: TGCGCCAGCAGCCCAGGTCCAACTAGCACAGATACGCAGTATTTT. Its translation is CASSPGPTSTDTQYF. The rearrangement uses TRBV4-3 and TRBJ2-3, with D uncertain. Germline values: CDR1 LGHNA, CDR2 YSLEER. The V and J ends lost 4 bases and 0 bases respectively, with 11 bases between them. The CDR3 is 15 amino acids.

The CDR3, as DNA: TGTGCCAGCAGTGACTCCTACAGCGGGGGGGGATACAATGAGCAGTTCTTC. Its protein is CASSDSYSGGGYNEQFF. V usage is TRBV6-4 and J usage is TRBJ2-1, with TRBD2 matching over 10 bases. V lost 0 bases and J lost 4; bases outside the gene matches: 6. The germline CDR1 and CDR2 sequences are MRHNA and SNTAGT. The CDR3 consists of 17 residues.

The chain is built from TRBV27 and TRBJ1-1; D unclear. In germline, CDR1 is MNHEY, CDR2 SMNVEV (reference sequence). The V end was cut by 1 base, the J end by 5 bases, with 14 bases between. This CDR3 comprises 15 residues. The CDR3 loop reads CASSLLPGRVTEAFF. CDR3 DNA sequence: TGTGCCAGCAGTTTATTGCCCGGGCGCGTGACTGAAGCTTTCTTT.

The chain is built from TRBV11-2 and TRBJ2-3; TRBD2 aligns across 11 bases. V lost 1 base and J lost 4; bases outside the gene matches: 10. The CDR3 covers 18 residues. CDR1 is SGHAT, CDR2 FQNNGV, per germline. The CDR3 reads CASSLVRRLAGLADTQYF. The CDR3 DNA sequence: TGTGCCAGCAGCTTAGTAAGGCGACTAGCGGGGTTGGCAGATACGCAGTATTTT.

The rearrangement uses TRBV5-6 and TRBJ1-6; 7 bases are a match to TRBD1. Germline V gives CDR1 SGHDT, CDR2 YYEEEE. Trimming took 1 base from V and 4 from J; bases not matched to a gene: 2. The CDR3 sequence is 15 residues long. CDR3 DNA: TGTGCCAGCAGCTTGACAGGGGATTATAATTCACCCCTCCACTTT. Protein product: CASSLTGDYNSPLHF.

This clone was seen only once. The V call is TRBV5-1, the J call TRBJ2-7, with D possibly matching TRBD1 (6 bases). Germline lookup yields CDR1 SGHRS and CDR2 YFSETQ. V lost 4 bases and J lost 2, with 16 bases in between. This CDR3 region has 15 residues. The CDR3 sequence is CASSPILDSPYEQYF. CDR3 coding DNA: TGCGCCAGCAGCCCTATACTGGACAGTCCCTACGAGCAGTACTTC.

The chain couples TRBV10-1 to TRBJ1-1, with D unresolved. The V and J ends lost 3 bases and 1 base respectively, with 18 bases between them. The CDR3 covers 17 residues. The germline V gene encodes CDR1 WNHNN and CDR2 SYGVQD (reference sequence). The CDR3 sequence: CASSDSGEGIGNTEAFF. The CDR3 DNA sequence: TGCGCCAGCAGTGACAGCGGCGAGGGAATCGGGAACACTGAAGCTTTCTTT.

The CDR3 protein is CASSYSIADRQETQYF. The CDR3 DNA reads as TGTGCCAGCAGTTACTCGATTGCGGACCGACAAGAGACCCAGTACTTC. The chain uses TRBV6-5 and TRBJ2-5; no clear D gene. With 0 bases removed from V and 2 bases from J, the gap between germline ends came to 13 bases. The CDR3 has 16 residues. Germline V gene lookup returns CDR1 MNHEY and CDR2 SVGAGI.

The chain couples TRBV15 to TRBJ2-1, with 7 bases fitting TRBD1. The V gene end was trimmed by 0 bases and the J gene end by 4 bases; junction bases not matched to a gene: 12. Germline V gene lookup returns CDR1 LNHNV and CDR2 YYDKDF (reference sequence). This CDR3 is built from 18 residues. The CDR3, as DNA: TGTGCCACCAGCAGAGATGAAGACGTAGGACAGGATTACAATGAGCAGTTCTTC. The encoded protein is CATSRDEDVGQDYNEQFF.

J is TRBJ2-3 and V is TRBV13; 9 bases are shared with TRBD2. V trimming: 6 bases; J trimming: 0 bases; junction bases outside the gene matches: 13. The CDR3 runs to 18 residues. Per the germline V gene, CDR1 is PRHDT and CDR2 is FYEKMQ (reference sequence). Here the CDR3 DNA reads TGTGCCAGCAGTTCCCCGCCTGGACTAGCGCCTAGCACAGATACGCAGTATTTT. Translating it yields CASSSPPGLAPSTDTQYF. The complete variable domain, with remaining parts taken from reference TRBV13 and TRBJ2-3, reads AAGVIQSPRHLIKEKRETATLKCYPIPRHDTVYWYQQGPGQDPQFLISFYEKMQSDKGSIPDRFSAQQFSDYHSELNMSSLELGDSALYFCASSSPPGLAPSTDTQYFGPGTRLTVL.

The chain links TRBV27 to TRBJ2-1; 7 nucleotides line up with TRBD2. CDR3 length: 14 residues. The germline V gene encodes CDR1 MNHEY and CDR2 SMNVEV (reference sequence). The ends lost 7 bases at V and 2 bases at J; junction bases unmatched: 5. The CDR3, as DNA: TGTGCCAGCAAGCAGCTAGCGGCCTACAATGAGCAGTTCTTC. It translates to CASKQLAAYNEQFF.

The gene calls are TRBV5-4 and TRBJ2-7; D may correspond to TRBD1 or TRBD2 (5 bases each). V shed 0 bases and J shed 2 bases, with 15 bases lying between them. This CDR3 has 16 residues. Germline assignment: CDR1 SGHNT and CDR2 YYREEE (reference sequence). Here the CDR3 reads CASSLDGDGYPYEQYF. CDR3 nucleotide sequence: TGTGCCAGCAGCTTGGATGGGGACGGGTACCCCTACGAGCAGTACTTC.

The V gene is TRBV5-4, the J gene TRBJ2-5; tentatively, D is TRBD2 (5 bases). CDR1 and CDR2 (germline): SGHNT, YYREEE (reference sequence). The CDR3 is 13 residues long. V dropped 1 base and J dropped 4 bases, with 8 bases sitting between them. The CDR3 spells CASSLSGGETQYF. The CDR3 DNA is TGTGCCAGCAGCTTGTCCGGAGGAGAGACCCAGTACTTC.

The chain uses TRBV27 and TRBJ1-5, with D maybe TRBD1 (5 bases). The germline V gene encodes CDR1 MNHEY and CDR2 SMNVEV (reference sequence). The CDR3 contains 14 residues. V was trimmed by 6 bases and J by 10 bases, leaving 19 bases between them. CDR3 sequence (DNA): TGTGCCAGCAGCCCTGGGGCGAGCATCGAACCCCAGCATTTT. It codes for CASSPGASIEPQHF.

This chain links TRBV25-1 with TRBJ1-1, with D tentatively TRBD1 (6 bases). In germline, CDR1 is MGHDK, CDR2 SYGVNS. This CDR3 region has 15 residues. Trimming removed 5 bases at V and 10 bases at J, with 23 bases between. The CDR3 bases are TGTGCCAGCAGTCCACCTTTGAGGGGACATATTGGAGCTTTCTTT. It encodes CASSPPLRGHIGAFF.

The chain uses TRBV6-5 and TRBJ2-7; 9 bases match TRBD1. This CDR3 has 15 amino acids. From germline, CDR1 is MNHEY and CDR2 SVGAGI. Trimming cost V 5 bases and J 3 bases; bases outside gene matches: 8. Written as DNA, the CDR3 is TGTGCCAGCAGTGGGGGGGACAGGGACCACTACGAGCAGTACTTC. This encodes CASSGGDRDHYEQYF.

V and J are TRBV4-3 and TRBJ2-7; D gene ambiguous. This CDR3 is built from 16 residues. The V and J ends lost 1 base and 4 bases respectively, with 17 bases between them. Germline lookup yields CDR1 LGHNA and CDR2 YSLEER. DNA for the CDR3: TGCGCCAGCAGCCAAGGCCCCCCTCGTACAGCATACGAGCAGTACTTC. It is translated as CASSQGPPRTAYEQYF.

This sequence joins TRBV6-1 and TRBJ2-2, with D perhaps matching TRBD1 (6 bases). The CDR3 has 17 amino acids. Germline lookup yields CDR1 MNHNS and CDR2 SASEGT. V was clipped by 0 bases and J by 3 bases, with 14 bases between them. Here the CDR3 reads CASSEATDSLYTGELFF. The DNA for the CDR3 is TGTGCCAGCAGTGAAGCTACGGACAGCCTGTACACCGGGGAGCTGTTTTTT.

This sequence joins TRBV7-9 and TRBJ2-1, with D possibly TRBD1 on 6 matching bases. This CDR3 is built from 14 residues. Trimming shortened V by 4 bases and J by 4 bases, and 11 bases separated the two germline ends. The V gene's germline CDR1 is SEHNR and CDR2 FQNEAQ (reference sequence). Written as DNA, the CDR3 is TGTGCCAGCAGCTCACCCGACAGGTACAATGAGCAGTTCTTC. It specifies CASSSPDRYNEQFF.

The V and J genes are TRBV4-3 and TRBJ2-7, with D possibly TRBD1 on 6 matching bases. V lost 0 bases and J 4 bases, leaving 13 bases between the germline ends. Germline V gene data show CDR1 as LGHNA and CDR2 as YSLEER. This CDR3 spans 15 amino acids. The CDR3 DNA reads TGCGCCAGCAGCCAAGAAAGAGGGACATGGTACGAGCAGTACTTC. It specifies CASSQERGTWYEQYF.